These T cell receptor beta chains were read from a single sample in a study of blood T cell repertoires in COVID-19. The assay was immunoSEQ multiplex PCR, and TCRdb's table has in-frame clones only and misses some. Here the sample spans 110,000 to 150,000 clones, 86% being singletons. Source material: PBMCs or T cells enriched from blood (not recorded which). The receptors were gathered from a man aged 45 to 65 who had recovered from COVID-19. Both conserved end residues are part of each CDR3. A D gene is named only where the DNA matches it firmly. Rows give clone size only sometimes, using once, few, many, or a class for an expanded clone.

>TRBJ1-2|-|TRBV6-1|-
TGTGCCAGCAGTGAAGCGGTTCGGCAGGGGCGCTATGGCTACACCTTC
CASSEAVRQGRYGYTF
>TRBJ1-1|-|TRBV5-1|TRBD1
TGCGCCAGCACGTTGGGACAGGGCGGAGAGACTGAAGCTTTCTTT
CASTLGQGGETEAFF
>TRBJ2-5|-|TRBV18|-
TGTGCCAGCTCACCACCTGGCCGAGTAGTAGCAGAGTCGGGGACCCAGTACTTC
CASSPPGRVVAESGTQYF
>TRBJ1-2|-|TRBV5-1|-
TGCGCCAGCAGCTTGAACAGCCGTAACTATGGCTACACCTTC
CASSLNSRNYGYTF
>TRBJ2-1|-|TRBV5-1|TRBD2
TGCGCCAGCAGCTTCGGACTAGCTAACAATGAGCAGTTCTTC
CASSFGLANNEQFF
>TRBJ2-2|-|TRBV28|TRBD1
TGTGCCAGCAGTTTACTTACTCCGGGACAGGGGAGGCCCGGGGAGCTGTTTTTT
CASSLLTPGQGRPGELFF
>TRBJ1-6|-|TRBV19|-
TGTGCAAGTACGACACTAGGACAGAGCTCCTATAATTCACCCCTCCACTTT
CASTTLGQSSYNSPLHF
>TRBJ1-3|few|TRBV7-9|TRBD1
TGTGCCAGCAGCTCAGACAGGGGGCGCGGAAACACCATATATTTT
CASSSDRGRGNTIYF
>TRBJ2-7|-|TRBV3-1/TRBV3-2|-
TGTGCCAGCAGCCCTACCAAGCCCGGGTCCTATTCCTACGAGCAGTACTTC
CASSPTKPGSYSYEQYF
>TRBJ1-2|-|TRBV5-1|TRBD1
TGCGCCAGCAGCTTGGGACAGGGAGAGGGCTACACCTTC
CASSLGQGEGYTF
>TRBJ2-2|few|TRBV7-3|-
TGTGCCAGCAGCAAGGGGGCGAACACCGGGGAGCTGTTTTTT
CASSKGANTGELFF
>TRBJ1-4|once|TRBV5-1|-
TGCGCCAGCTCTAAGACAGTGTCAACTAATGAAAAACTGTTTTTT
CASSKTVSTNEKLFF
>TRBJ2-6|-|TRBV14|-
TGTGCCAGCAGCCAACGGACAGCAGGGGCCAACGTCCTGACTTTC
CASSQRTAGANVLTF